This T cell receptor beta chain appears in the sequencing data of a study of blood T cell repertoires in COVID-19. On the study more broadly: Researchers got acute and convalescent COVID-19 samples from the United States, Italy and Spain.

Assay: immunoSEQ multiplex PCR; the TCRdb copy retains only in-frame clones and omits some. Altogether 200,000 to 250,000 clones are present, 85% to 90% being singletons, with the ten largest covering over 3%. In assigning cohorts, the study relied on participant-reported clinical history. Trimming cost V 6 bases and J 8 bases, with 19 bases left between them. The germline CDR1 and CDR2 sequences are SQVTM and ANQGSEA. The CDR3 runs 13 residues. The receptor's source is a woman between 50 and 59 years old in a cohort exposed to, infected with or recovered from COVID-19 (not recorded which). The sample comprised PBMCs or T cells enriched from blood (not recorded which). This chain joins TRBV29-1 and TRBJ1-2; TRBD1 might be the D (6 bases). The CDR3 DNA reads TGCAGCGTGGACAGACTTAAAAGTCAAGGCTACACCTTC. It translates to CSVDRLKSQGYTF.